These T cell receptor beta chains were read from a single sample in a study of technical replicates of blood from a few donors. TCRdb's table, derived via immunoSEQ multiplex PCR, lists solely in-frame clones and lacks some. This sample has about 70,000 clones, with just under 97% found just once. The sequenced sample consisted of T cells isolated from PBMCs. These receptors were taken from a human donor in good health. CDR3s include the opening cysteine and the closing phenylalanine or tryptophan. D genes are given only for firm matches. Rows may omit the clone size; those that give it use once, few, many or a size class.

V	D	J	size	length	CDR3	DNA
TRBV4-2	TRBD2	TRBJ2-7	NA	13	CASRSSGAYEQYF	TGTGCCAGCCGCTCTAGCGGGGCCTACGAGCAGTACTTC
TRBV6-1	NA	TRBJ1-1	NA	15	CASSETGRRKAEAFF	TGTGCCAGCAGTGAAACGGGAAGGAGGAAGGCTGAAGCTTTCTTT
TRBV7-6	TRBD1	TRBJ2-1	NA	18	CASSLKTGADPFGNEQFF	TGTGCCAGCAGCTTGAAGACAGGGGCCGACCCTTTTGGCAATGAGCAGTTCTTC
TRBV7-9	NA	TRBJ1-4	NA	16	CASSLGSGTLNEKLFF	TGTGCCAGCAGCTTAGGTTCGGGTACTTTAAATGAAAAACTGTTTTTT
TRBV11-3	TRBD1	TRBJ2-5	NA	18	CASSLGGRALKGALAQYF	TGTGCCAGCAGCTTAGGGGGTAGGGCCCTGAAGGGGGCCCTGGCCCAGTACTTC
TRBV30	TRBD1	TRBJ2-7	NA	15	CAWSGGIQGNREQYF	TGTGCCTGGAGTGGGGGAATACAGGGGAATAGGGAGCAGTACTTC
TRBV7-2	TRBD2	TRBJ2-7	once	13	CASSLGLAAEQYF	TGTGCCAGCAGCTTGGGACTAGCGGCCGAGCAGTACTTC
TRBV7-9	TRBD1	TRBJ2-7	NA	14	CASSSRDRDGEQYF	TGTGCCAGCAGCTCGCGGGACAGGGATGGAGAGCAGTACTTC
TRBV28	NA	TRBJ2-7	NA	15	CASRGSGAPSYEQYF	TGTGCCAGCAGAGGCAGTGGGGCTCCCTCCTACGAGCAGTACTTC
TRBV4-1	NA	TRBJ2-7	NA	15	CASSQVNSVSYEQYF	TGCGCCAGCAGCCAAGTGAATAGCGTCTCCTACGAGCAGTACTTC
TRBV5-4	TRBD1	TRBJ1-1	NA	15	CASSPIDRDEVRAFF	TGTGCCAGCAGCCCGATTGACAGGGATGAAGTTCGCGCTTTCTTT
TRBV6-6	NA	TRBJ1-1	NA	13	CASREGGGTEAFF	TGTGCCAGCAGGGAGGGAGGTGGCACTGAAGCTTTCTTT
TRBV5-1	TRBD2	TRBJ2-3	NA	16	CASDIGGGPWTDTQYF	TGCGCCAGCGATATTGGCGGGGGGCCGTGGACAGATACGCAGTATTTT
TRBV11-2	TRBD2	TRBJ2-1	NA	13	CASSFSGSNEQFF	TGTGCCAGCAGCTTTAGCGGGAGTAATGAGCAGTTCTTC
TRBV12-5	NA	TRBJ2-7	NA	16	CASGSPSIERAYEQYF	TGTGCTAGTGGTTCACCATCTATCGAGCGGGCCTACGAGCAGTACTTC
TRBV5-4	TRBD2	TRBJ2-5	NA	15	CASQISGRAGETQYF	TGTGCCAGCCAAATTAGCGGGAGGGCCGGTGAGACCCAGTACTTC
TRBV4-1	TRBD1	TRBJ2-7	NA	15	CASSPTGTDYYEQYF	TGCGCCAGCAGCCCAACCGGGACAGATTACTACGAGCAGTACTTC
TRBV4-1	NA	TRBJ2-7	NA	13	CASSGSARGEQYF	TGCGCCAGCAGCGGCAGTGCACGTGGCGAGCAGTACTTC
TRBV10-2	NA	TRBJ2-2	once	12	CASSVLSGELFF	TGCGCCAGCTCAGTATTGTCCGGGGAGCTGTTTTTT
TRBV27	NA	TRBJ2-3	NA	16	CASRSTGPPYTDTQYF	TGTGCCAGCAGGTCGACAGGCCCACCTTACACAGATACGCAGTATTTT
TRBV6-5	NA	TRBJ1-3	NA	16	CASSSLGVTRGNTIYF	TGTGCCAGCAGTTCCCTGGGAGTGACTCGTGGAAACACCATATATTTT
TRBV5-1	TRBD1	TRBJ2-5	NA	15	CASSPMTGWRETQYF	TGCGCCAGCAGCCCAATGACAGGGTGGCGAGAGACCCAGTACTTC
TRBV19	NA	TRBJ2-7	NA	14	CASSTLGQTTEQYF	TGTGCCAGTAGTACGCTGGGACAAACAACCGAGCAGTACTTC
TRBV2	TRBD1	TRBJ1-5	NA	16	CASSDPDRVSNQPQHF	TGTGCCAGCAGTGACCCCGACAGGGTTAGCAATCAGCCCCAGCATTTT
TRBV6-6	NA	TRBJ1-5	once	11	CASSYPGPQHF	TGTGCCAGCAGTTACCCGGGGCCCCAGCATTTT
TRBV19	NA	TRBJ1-5	NA	16	CASNLGGSQFHQPQHF	TGTGCCAGTAACCTCGGGGGATCCCAGTTTCATCAGCCCCAGCATTTT
TRBV7-9	NA	TRBJ1-4	NA	15	CASSLARATNEKLFF	TGTGCCAGCAGCTTAGCCCGTGCAACTAATGAAAAACTGTTTTTT
TRBV20-1	NA	TRBJ1-1	NA	11	CSAAHQNEAFF	TGCAGTGCTGCCCACCAGAATGAAGCTTTCTTT
TRBV7-2	NA	TRBJ2-7	NA	15	CASSPQPSGLGEQYF	TGTGCCAGCAGCCCGCAACCTTCGGGACTTGGCGAGCAGTACTTC
TRBV11-3	NA	TRBJ1-2	NA	15	CASSLVSRGVNGYTF	TGTGCCAGCAGCTTAGTCTCGCGTGGTGTCAATGGCTACACCTTC
TRBV6-5	NA	TRBJ1-4	NA	15	CATSVAGGTNEKLFF	TGTGCCACTTCCGTTGCGGGGGGAACTAATGAAAAACTGTTTTTT
TRBV30	NA	TRBJ1-5	NA	14	CAWSGGSANQPQHF	TGTGCCTGGAGTGGAGGTAGTGCCAATCAGCCCCAGCATTTT
TRBV6-4	NA	TRBJ2-1	once	14	CASSPQGENNEQFF	TGTGCCAGCAGTCCCCAGGGTGAGAACAATGAGCAGTTCTTC
TRBV7-2	NA	TRBJ1-1	once	14	CASRTRTDYTEAFF	TGTGCCAGCAGGACTCGGACAGACTACACTGAAGCTTTCTTT
TRBV25-1	TRBD1	TRBJ1-1	NA	15	CASSARQGRNTEAFF	TGTGCCAGCAGTGCGAGACAGGGAAGGAACACTGAAGCTTTCTTT
TRBV7-7	NA	TRBJ2-1	NA	13	CASSLDGGREQFF	TGTGCCAGCAGCTTAGACGGGGGTCGTGAGCAGTTCTTC
TRBV5-8	NA	TRBJ1-4	NA	13	CASSRLGVAKLFF	TGTGCCAGCAGCCGTCTAGGGGTGGCAAAACTGTTTTTT
TRBV12-5	NA	TRBJ1-1	NA	15	CASGLGPTGSTEAFF	TGTGCTAGTGGTTTGGGCCCCACAGGAAGCACTGAAGCTTTCTTT
TRBV28	NA	TRBJ1-5	once	12	CASRTSDQPQHF	TGTGCCAGCAGGACTTCGGATCAGCCCCAGCATTTT
TRBV18	NA	TRBJ1-1	NA	13	CASARTENTEAFF	TGTGCCAGCGCGAGGACAGAGAACACTGAAGCTTTCTTT
TRBV30	TRBD1	TRBJ1-5	once	16	CAWDRGKLGSNQPQHF	TGTGCCTGGGACAGGGGAAAGCTCGGGAGCAATCAGCCCCAGCATTTT
TRBV19	TRBD1	TRBJ1-5	NA	17	CASSIRTGGNGGQPQHF	TGTGCCAGTAGTATCAGGACAGGGGGCAATGGGGGTCAGCCCCAGCATTTT
TRBV2	NA	TRBJ2-7	once	12	CASRFRGYEQYF	TGTGCCAGCAGGTTTCGGGGTTACGAGCAGTACTTC
TRBV29-1	NA	TRBJ2-3	NA	15	CSVDGRRPSTDTQYF	TGCAGCGTTGACGGTCGCAGGCCTAGCACAGATACGCAGTATTTT
TRBV30	NA	TRBJ2-7	NA	13	CAWSTGTWVEQYF	TGTGCCTGGAGTACAGGCACTTGGGTCGAGCAGTACTTC